This TCR beta chain was identified during a study of blood T cell repertoires in COVID-19. Background on the study: There were acute and convalescent COVID-19 samples, and they came from the United States, Italy and Spain.

The germline CDR1 and CDR2 sequences are MNHEY and SVGAGI. The V and J ends lost 2 bases and 8 bases respectively, with 9 bases between them. CDR3 length equals 12 residues. Here immunoSEQ multiplex PCR was the method, and the copy in TCRdb shows in-frame clones only, minus some. The table records 200,000 to 250,000 clones, about 86% of them present only once. This chain connects TRBV6-5 to TRBJ1-2; D is unresolved. The receptor was derived from a woman between 25 and 40 years old who had recovered from COVID-19. The sequencing input was peripheral blood. The CDR3, as DNA: TGTGCCAGCAGTTACCGGGGAGACGGCTACACCTTC. Residues: CASSYRGDGYTF.